This TCR beta chain comes out of a study of cytomegalovirus exposure and HLA in healthy donors. Broader study findings: Many donors carried some public TCRs, although rarity characterized most TCR sequences. According to an earlier analysis, most TCR beta V segments yielded productive rearrangements about 90% or about 30% of the time. Later on, an analysis showed TCR association rates differing by HLA locus, with DRB1 the most and HLA-C the fewest.

In the case of this clone: Its target is not known.

The germline V gene encodes CDR1 SGHVS and CDR2 FQNEAQ. CDR3 size: 14 residues. Germline trimming cut 0 bases from V and 8 bases from J; bases unmatched to any gene: 3. It was with 60 Vbeta and 13 Jbeta primers that the PCR ran. TCRdb's table, derived via immunoSEQ multiplex PCR, lists solely in-frame clones and lacks some. Here the sample table reports around 100,000 clones. This chain joins TRBV7-8 and TRBJ2-1; the match to TRBD2 covers 8 bases. This TCR was sampled from a middle-aged man in good health and CMV-seropositive. The sample was PBMCs. CDR3 nucleotides: TGTGCCAGCAGCTTAGCGGGACTAGTGGATGAGCAGTTCTTC. This gives the protein CASSLAGLVDEQFF.